This TCR beta chain was sequenced during a study of blood T cell repertoires in COVID-19. Turning to the study itself: Sources were T cells, B-cell-depleted T cells, or PBMCs; the material itself was cDNA or gDNA.

Trimming at V came to 8 bases and at J to 2 bases, leaving 2 bases not matched to a gene. The CDR3 has 14 residues. Germline V gene lookup returns CDR1 MNHEY and CDR2 SMNVEV (reference sequence). Repertoires were generated with immunoSEQ multiplex PCR, while TCRdb's copy carries only in-frame clones and drops some. The sample lists under 150,000 clones; about 83% were seen once. The genes are TRBV27 and TRBJ1-6; TRBD1 matches at 8 bases. This clonotype was obtained from a woman aged 40 to 50 with acute or convalescent COVID-19. Material for sequencing was peripheral blood. In DNA, the CDR3 is TGTGCCAGCGGGACAGGCCCCTATAATTCACCCCTCCACTTT. Protein: CASGTGPYNSPLHF.